Presented here are 15 T cell receptor beta chains from one specimen sequenced in a study of cytomegalovirus exposure and HLA in healthy donors. The PCR made use of 60 Vbeta and 13 Jbeta primers. The method was immunoSEQ multiplex PCR; TCRdb's version includes in-frame clones alone and lacks a portion of them. This table lists 49,000 or so clones. Sequencing was done on a sample of PBMCs. Receptor source: a man between 35 and 55 years old in good health and CMV-seropositive.

The chain uses TRBV18 and TRBJ2-7, with 8 positions matching TRBD1. CDR3 length: 16 residues. J gave up 1 base and V 3 bases, and 8 bases lay outside the gene matches. Per the germline V gene, CDR1 is KGHSH and CDR2 is LQKENI. The CDR3 loop reads CASSPSTGANSYEQYF. CDR3 bases: TGTGCCAGCTCACCTTCGACAGGGGCGAATTCCTACGAGCAGTACTTC.

This chain joins TRBV6-5 and TRBJ2-3; D ambiguous. Germline CDR1 MNHEY, CDR2 SVGAGI. With 6 bases removed from V and 2 bases from J, the gap between germline ends came to 9 bases. The CDR3 totals 13 residues. The CDR3 DNA is TGTGCCAGCAGCCGTCTGGCCACAGATACGCAGTATTTT. Translation: CASSRLATDTQYF.

V and J are TRBV5-6 and TRBJ2-2, with D perhaps matching TRBD1 (6 bases). The CDR3 runs 16 residues. V shed 4 bases and J shed 3 bases, with 16 bases lying between them. Germline V lookup: CDR1 SGHDT, CDR2 YYEEEE. DNA of the CDR3: TGTGCCAGCAGCCGTCGGGGACACCTATACACCGGGGAGCTGTTTTTT. As protein: CASSRRGHLYTGELFF.

This chain connects TRBV19 to TRBJ1-1, with D perhaps TRBD1 (5 bases). Trimming removed 4 bases at V and 1 base at J, with 13 bases between. The CDR3 extends over 15 amino acids. Looked up from germline, CDR1 is LNHDA and CDR2 is SQIVND (reference sequence). The CDR3, as DNA: TGTGCCAGTAGTAGGGAACAGGTTGGGAACACTGAAGCTTTCTTT. Its translation: CASSREQVGNTEAFF.

The chain employs TRBV9 and TRBJ2-1; TRBD2 aligns across 9 bases. From germline, CDR1 is SGDLS and CDR2 YYNGEE. This CDR3 region has 12 residues. Trimming at V came to 4 bases and at J to 10 bases, leaving 3 bases not matched to a gene. The CDR3 DNA reads as TGTGCCAGCAGCACCGGGACTAGCGAGCAGTTCTTC. Translation gives CASSTGTSEQFF.

The chain links TRBV10-2 to TRBJ2-1, with D possibly being TRBD2 (6 bases). This CDR3 is 15 amino acids long. In germline, CDR1 is WSHSY, CDR2 SAAADI. The V end lost 6 bases, the J end lost 0 bases, and 12 bases lay between the germline ends. As DNA, the CDR3 is TGCGCCAGCAGATGGGACTCTAGCTCCTACAATGAGCAGTTCTTC. This sequence encodes CASRWDSSSYNEQFF.

This chain connects TRBV7-9 to TRBJ1-5; 8 bases are shared with TRBD1. Germline V gene data show CDR1 as SEHNR and CDR2 as FQNEAQ (reference sequence). V lost 5 bases, J lost 6 bases, and 6 bases stayed unmatched. This CDR3 is built from 14 residues. In DNA form, the CDR3 reads TGTGCCAGCAGCCAGGGGGCGGGAACTCAGCCCCAGCATTTT. It translates to CASSQGAGTQPQHF.

The chain links TRBV5-1 to TRBJ1-5; TRBD1 is a possible D gene (6 bases). Looked up from germline, CDR1 is SGHRS and CDR2 is YFSETQ. V gave up 0 bases and J gave up 6 bases, with 13 bases separating them. The CDR3 loop spans 15 amino acids. The CDR3 protein is CASSLGGRESQPQHF. The CDR3 DNA reads as TGCGCCAGCAGCTTGGGGGGGCGAGAAAGTCAGCCCCAGCATTTT.

This sequence joins TRBV28 and TRBJ1-5; 8 nucleotides match TRBD1. CDR1 is MDHEN, CDR2 SYDVKM, per germline. V gave up 8 bases and J gave up 6 bases; unmatched junction bases: 12. The CDR3 length is 15 residues. Here the CDR3 reads CASRTSQGAGQPQHF. The CDR3 nucleotides are TGTGCCAGCCGTACATCTCAGGGGGCGGGTCAGCCCCAGCATTTT.

The J gene is TRBJ2-6, the V gene TRBV7-9, with TRBD1 as a possible D gene (5 bases). Germline V CDR1 and CDR2: SEHNR, FQNEAQ (reference sequence). The CDR3 is 18 residues long. The V end was cut by 1 base, the J end by 0 bases, with 13 bases between. CDR3 amino acids: CASSLVRQSHSGANVLTF. CDR3 in DNA: TGTGCCAGCAGCTTAGTTAGACAGTCGCACTCTGGGGCCAACGTCCTGACTTTC.

V gene TRBV2 combines with J gene TRBJ1-5; D might be TRBD1 (5 bases). The CDR3 length is 13 residues. Trimming took off 3 bases at V and 7 bases at J, with 10 bases between the two ends. Looked up from germline, CDR1 is SNHLY and CDR2 is FYNNEI. CDR3 sequence (DNA): TGTGCCAGCAGTGATACAGGTTGGCAGCCCCAGCATTTT. Encoded protein: CASSDTGWQPQHF.

The V and J genes are TRBV6-5 and TRBJ1-6; maybe TRBD1 (5 bases). The CDR3 runs to 12 residues. V shed 6 bases and J shed 10 bases, with 10 bases lying between them. Germline CDR1 reads MNHEY; CDR2 reads SVGAGI. The CDR3 DNA sequence: TGTGCCAGCAGATATCAGGGCTCACCCCTCCACTTT. This gives the protein CASRYQGSPLHF.

The rearrangement uses TRBV7-9 and TRBJ1-1; D is perhaps TRBD1 (6 bases). Trimming took off 1 base at V and 5 bases at J, with 14 bases between the two ends. Per the germline V gene, CDR1 is SEHNR and CDR2 is FQNEAQ (reference sequence). This CDR3 has 15 residues. In DNA, the CDR3 is TGTGCCAGCAGCTTAGTGTTAGGGGGTGTAACTGAAGCTTTCTTT. Translating gives CASSLVLGGVTEAFF.

This chain uses TRBV7-2 with TRBJ1-1; D uncertain. V lost 3 bases, J lost 2 bases, and 7 bases lay in between. Germline V gene lookup returns CDR1 SGHTA and CDR2 FQGNSA. The CDR3 consists of 13 residues. The CDR3 spells CASSFAVNTEAFF. The DNA of the CDR3 is TGTGCCAGCAGCTTCGCAGTAAACACTGAAGCTTTCTTT.

The rearrangement links TRBV19 to TRBJ2-3, with D possibly matching TRBD1 (5 bases). This CDR3 contains 12 residues. V dropped 8 bases and J dropped 5 bases, with 11 bases sitting between them. Germline V gene sequence: CDR1 LNHDA, CDR2 SQIVND (reference sequence). For the CDR3, the DNA is TGTGCCAGTGGGCCCAGGGAAGATACGCAGTATTTT. Residues: CASGPREDTQYF.